These 25 T cell receptor beta chains were sequenced from one sample in a study of spatial heterogeneity in lung cancer (dated by TCRdb to about 2019). Overall results and qualifications from the work: The tumor nonsynonymous mutation count correlated with the number of expanded intratumoral alpha and beta TCRs.

Explained via the paper, the time point label denotes: sample taken at primary tumor resection. No antigen has been assigned to these receptors. Receptors were amplified or captured by 5' RACE. The reads were generated on a NextSeq 500. TCRdb reanalyzed the raw reads on its own, using fastp at Q25 for trimming and MiXCR for clone calling, and kept in-frame beta chains. Every entry covers one CDR3 protein and lists the most common genes and DNA from its rows. This sample lists 5,800 or so distinct CDR3 sequences; around an eighth were detected once. The top ten constitute over 15% of the sample. Sample: lung tumor tissue, taken at surgery. The receptors were sampled from a female donor with early-stage non-small cell lung cancer.

The table lists this clonotype with many counts. The CDR3 DNA reads TGTGCCAGCAGAAAGACTAGCGGGAGGTCCAGCCGCACAGATACGCAGTATTTT. Amino acids: CASRKTSGRSSRTDTQYF. The chain joins TRBV21-1 to TRBJ2-3; TRBD2, the D gene given by the table, was not confirmed from the DNA. TRBV21-1 is a known pseudogene. CDR3 length: 18 amino acids.

There are many counts of this clonotype. V gene TRBV6-2 or TRBV6-3 combines with J gene TRBJ2-1, with 11 bases matching TRBD2. The CDR3 length is 18 residues. With 8 bases clipped from V and 4 bases from J, the junction kept 16 bases outside the gene matches. Germline V gene sequence: CDR1 MNHEY, CDR2 SVGEGT. CDR3 protein: CASLYSSAGTSGYNEQFF. The DNA for the CDR3 is TGTGCCAGCCTCTATTCGTCAGCCGGGACTAGCGGTTACAATGAGCAGTTCTTC.

The chain uses TRBV15 and TRBJ2-5, with D hard to call. The CDR3 contains 15 residues. In germline, CDR1 is LNHNV, CDR2 YYDKDF (reference sequence). V gave up 0 bases and J gave up 1 base, with 9 bases separating them. The CDR3 protein is CATSRDGQSQETQYF. The CDR3 nucleotides read TGTGCCACCAGCAGAGATGGGCAGAGCCAAGAGACCCAGTACTTC.

The table lists this clonotype with a count of one. V gene TRBV12-3 or TRBV12-4 combines with J gene TRBJ2-7; D perhaps matches TRBD1 (5 bases). CDR3 length: 12 residues. Trimming pared 7 bases from V and 2 bases from J, leaving 9 bases between. The CDR3 region is CASKRRAYEQYF. The CDR3 bases are TGTGCCAGCAAGCGCAGGGCCTACGAGCAGTACTTC.

This clonotype is medium-sized within its sample. The genes are TRBV9 and TRBJ2-1; 7 bases agree with TRBD1. Germline V lookup: CDR1 SGDLS, CDR2 YYNGEE. J was trimmed by 2 bases and V by 3 bases; bases with no gene match: 8. The CDR3 totals 16 residues. CDR3 in DNA: TGTGCCAGCAGCGGGACATCCGGGACAGCCTACAATGAGCAGTTCTTC. It translates to CASSGTSGTAYNEQFF.

The J gene is TRBJ1-1, the V gene TRBV29-1; 9 bases agree with TRBD1. With 6 bases clipped from V and 5 bases from J, the junction kept 7 bases outside the gene matches. The germline gives CDR1 SQVTM, CDR2 ANQGSEA. The CDR3 is made up of 13 amino acids. CDR3 coding DNA: TGCAGCGTGCGTCGACAGGGGGGGACTGAAGCTTTCTTT. Residues: CSVRRQGGTEAFF.

This clonotype was recorded at least ten times. The chain recombines TRBV9 with TRBJ2-3, with 7 nucleotides matching TRBD2. J lost 4 bases, V lost 4 bases, and 6 bases had no gene match. This CDR3 spans 14 amino acids. Germline lookup yields CDR1 SGDLS and CDR2 YYNGEE. The CDR3 nucleotides are TGTGCCAGCAGCCTAACTAGCGAACCAGATACGCAGTATTTT. Its protein is CASSLTSEPDTQYF.

This clonotype has ten or more counts. The chain employs TRBV18 and TRBJ1-1; D uncertain. V was clipped by 1 base and J by 6 bases, with 9 bases between them. Germline assignment: CDR1 KGHSH and CDR2 LQKENI. This CDR3 region has 13 residues. CDR3 in amino acids: CASSPRGMAEAFF. The DNA for the CDR3 is TGTGCCAGCTCACCACGGGGAATGGCTGAAGCTTTCTTT.

This clonotype appeared many times. V gene TRBV7-9 combines with J gene TRBJ2-3; tentative D call: TRBD2 (6 bases). Germline CDR1 is SEHNR and CDR2 is FQNEAQ (reference sequence). The V and J ends lost 5 bases and 1 base respectively, with 13 bases between them. The CDR3 totals 15 residues. CDR3 sequence: CASSPRERGTDTQYF. CDR3 sequence (DNA): TGTGCCAGCAGCCCTCGGGAGCGGGGCACAGATACGCAGTATTTT.

At least ten counts were recorded for this clonotype. This chain uses TRBV6-6 with TRBJ2-3; weak D call: TRBD2 (5 bases). The CDR3 totals 14 residues. V was cut by 6 bases and J by 7 bases, with 17 bases left in between. Germline CDR1 is MNHNY and CDR2 is SVGAGI (reference sequence). The DNA for the CDR3 is TGTGCCAGCAGGGCCACGGGCCTCGGGAATACGCAGTATTTT. It specifies CASRATGLGNTQYF.

This clonotype is labeled medium-sized (0.01 to 0.1%). The chain recombines TRBV2 with TRBJ1-1; D gene unclear. The CDR3 totals 12 residues. The ends were cut back, 8 bases at V and 4 bases at J, with 11 bases in the middle. CDR1 and CDR2 from the germline V gene are SNHLY and FYNNEI. CDR3 nucleotide sequence: TGTGCCAGCGGTCGTCGGGGCACTGAAGCTTTCTTT. It codes for CASGRRGTEAFF.

This clonotype came up once. The V and J genes are TRBV4-3 and TRBJ2-1; 7 bases line up with TRBD2. This CDR3 has 17 residues. After removal of 2 bases from V and 0 bases from J, the junction contained 7 bases not matched to a gene. From germline, CDR1 is LGHNA and CDR2 YSLEER. DNA of the CDR3: TGCGCCAGCAGCCAAAACCCCAGCGGGGTCTCCTACAATGAGCAGTTCTTC. Residues: CASSQNPSGVSYNEQFF.

The chain couples TRBV12-3 or TRBV12-4 to TRBJ2-7, with unresolved D. The V end was cut by 3 bases, the J end by 3 bases, with 9 bases between. CDR3 length equals 13 residues. As DNA, the CDR3 is TGTGCCAGCAGTTTTCCTCGTTACTACGAGCAGTACTTC. Residues: CASSFPRYYEQYF.

The V gene is TRBV5-5, the J gene TRBJ2-7; D gene uncertain. Germline values: CDR1 SGHKS, CDR2 YYEKEE (reference sequence). Trimming took off 3 bases at V and 2 bases at J, with 9 bases between the two ends. The CDR3 has 13 amino acids. The CDR3 DNA sequence: TGTGCCAGCAGCTCGGGTCTAACCTACGAGCAGTACGTC. Its translation is CASSSGLTYEQYV.

Within the sample, this clonotype is large. This chain joins TRBV30 and TRBJ2-6; the D is unclear. The V end lost 2 bases, the J end lost 1 base, and 0 bases lay between the germline ends. The germline CDR1 and CDR2 sequences are GTSNPN and SVGIG (reference sequence). This CDR3 region has 12 residues. CDR3 nucleotide sequence: TGTGCCTGGAGTTCTGGGGCCAACGTCCTGACTTTC. This translates into CAWSSGANVLTF.

This clonotype is medium-sized in the sample. This chain links TRBV29-1 with TRBJ2-1; D is possibly TRBD2 (6 bases). This CDR3 comprises 11 residues. Looked up from germline, CDR1 is SQVTM and CDR2 is ANQGSEA. V lost 7 bases, J lost 3 bases, and 7 bases lay in between. This CDR3 is CSAGDYNEQFF. CDR3 bases: TGCAGCGCGGGAGACTACAATGAGCAGTTCTTC.

This clonotype was observed at least ten times. The J gene is TRBJ2-1, the V gene TRBV7-9, with D possibly matching TRBD1 (6 bases). CDR3 length: 17 amino acids. Germline CDR1 SEHNR, CDR2 FQNEAQ (reference sequence). The V end was cut by 6 bases, the J end by 5 bases, with 23 bases between. CDR3 amino acids: CASSPATWGTPDNEQFF. CDR3 coding DNA: TGTGCCAGCAGTCCAGCTACTTGGGGGACACCCGACAATGAGCAGTTCTTC.

This clonotype is medium-sized in the sample. The chain combines TRBV4-2 with TRBJ2-5; D may match TRBD1 or TRBD2 (6 bases each). Per germline, CDR1 LGHNA and CDR2 YNFKEQ. V gave up 0 bases and J gave up 5 bases, with 13 bases separating them. The CDR3 loop spans 15 amino acids. CDR3 DNA: TGTGCCAGCAGCCAAGATCCCGGGGGCGAGGAGACCCAGTACTTC. Its translation is CASSQDPGGEETQYF.

In its sample, this clonotype is medium-sized. The V gene is TRBV24-1, the J gene TRBJ2-1; 9 positions agree with TRBD2. The CDR3 totals 15 residues. Trimming cost V 5 bases and J 2 bases; bases outside gene matches: 3. The germline V gene encodes CDR1 KGHDR and CDR2 SFDVKD. CDR3 bases: TGTGCCACCAGTGCGGCGGGAGGGCCCTACAATGAGCAGTTCTTC. Protein product: CATSAAGGPYNEQFF.

This clonotype rates as medium-sized (0.01 to 0.1%). This rearrangement joins TRBV3-1 to TRBJ2-3; D may be TRBD1 or TRBD2 (5 bases each). Germline V gene sequence: CDR1 LGHDT, CDR2 YNNKEL (reference sequence). The CDR3 length is 18 residues. The V and J ends lost 3 bases and 0 bases respectively, with 19 bases between them. The DNA for the CDR3 is TGTGCCAGCAGCCAGGGGAATCGGGGCGGTTGGAGCACAGATACGCAGTATTTT. It translates to CASSQGNRGGWSTDTQYF.

In its sample, this clonotype is medium-sized. This chain links TRBV12-3 or TRBV12-4 with TRBJ1-2, with D uncertain. V was clipped by 1 base and J by 4 bases, with 13 bases between them. The CDR3 consists of 15 residues. In DNA form, the CDR3 reads TGTGCCAGCAGTTTAGTAGCCAGATCCCCCTATGGCTACACCTTC. Encoded protein: CASSLVARSPYGYTF.

Within the sample, this clonotype is medium-sized (0.01 to 0.1%). This rearrangement joins TRBV11-2 to TRBJ2-1; unclear D gene. Germline values: CDR1 SGHAT, CDR2 FQNNGV. The CDR3 is 17 residues long. V dropped 5 bases and J dropped 3 bases, with 20 bases sitting between them. The CDR3 spells CASSPEFKSTVYNEQFF. As DNA, the CDR3 is TGTGCCAGCAGCCCAGAATTCAAGAGTACAGTCTACAATGAGCAGTTCTTC.

By sample share, this clonotype is medium-sized. The V and J genes are TRBV7-9 and TRBJ2-6; D remains unclear. With 1 base removed from V and 0 bases from J, the gap between germline ends came to 4 bases. This CDR3 has 15 amino acids. Germline V gene sequence: CDR1 SEHNR, CDR2 FQNEAQ (reference sequence). CDR3: CASSLGASGANVLTF. As DNA, the CDR3 is TGTGCCAGCAGCTTAGGGGCCTCTGGGGCCAACGTCCTGACTTTC.

This clonotype is categorized as medium-sized. The chain has TRBV20-1 and TRBJ1-1; D gene ambiguous. This CDR3 comprises 14 residues. V lost 0 bases and J 5 bases, leaving 13 bases between the germline ends. Per the germline V gene, CDR1 is DFQATT and CDR2 is SNEGSKA (reference sequence). The CDR3 here is CSARDPQEGTEAFF. The CDR3 DNA is TGCAGTGCTAGAGATCCCCAGGAGGGAACTGAAGCTTTCTTT.

In this sample, this clonotype turned up a few times. This CDR3 reads CSAEKGSSGANVLTF. The CDR3 DNA follows: TGCAGTGCTGAAAAGGGATCTTCTGGGGCCAACGTCCTGACTTTC. The chain joins TRBV20-1 to TRBJ2-6; D call uncertain. Germline V gene data show CDR1 as DFQATT and CDR2 as SNEGSKA (reference sequence). V was pared by 5 bases and J by 1 base, with 12 bases between. CDR3 length equals 15 residues.